The sequence of this T cell receptor (beta chain) was determined in a study of shared clonotypes between healthy human individuals. General study points: Several donors showed sharing of approximately 5% of naive CD4 clonotypes.

Replicate PCRs for sorted subsets used roughly 200 ng DNA; this equaled about 30,000 T cell genomes. Clones were read by immunoSEQ multiplex PCR, and TCRdb kept only the in-frame ones, dropping some. This table holds approximately 2.5 million clones, 93% found once. A note on this clone: Its antigen is undetermined.

The study separated CD4+ cells into CD45RA+ naive and CD45RA-negative memory subsets. CDR3 length: 17 residues. Looked up from germline, CDR1 is SGHAT and CDR2 is FQDESV (reference sequence). J was trimmed by 0 bases and V by 4 bases; bases with no gene match: 6. Source material: naive CD4+ T cells from PBMCs. Subset in this sample: CD45RA+ positively selected. The V and J genes are TRBV11-1 and TRBJ2-6; 7 nucleotides agree with TRBD1. This clonotype was sampled from a man aged 18 to 29 in good health. Some clones in this sample may be carry-over from other donors' samples. The CDR3 protein is CASSSRDSLSGANVLTF. CDR3 DNA sequence: TGTGCCAGCAGCTCCCGGGACAGCCTCTCTGGGGCCAACGTCCTGACTTTC.